This T cell receptor beta chain appears in the sequencing data of a study of cytomegalovirus exposure and HLA in healthy donors. Study outcomes and limitations: Researchers reportedly found TCR beta sequences accurately predicted most subjects' HLA-A and HLA-B alleles. TRBV6-2, TRBV6-3 and some other V segments were excluded as indistinguishable. Reportedly, diagnosis of cytomegalovirus status by the classifier showed high specificity and sensitivity.

PCR involved 60 Vbeta and 13 Jbeta primers. Profiled with immunoSEQ multiplex PCR; TCRdb holds only in-frame clones, not every one. The table includes 180,000 or so clones, 76% detected once. This clone was seen only once. Its antigen is still unknown. CDR3 length equals 15 residues. Germline V gene data show CDR1 as LGHNA and CDR2 as YSLEER. V was pared by 0 bases and J by 7 bases, with 0 bases of the junction left unmatched. V is TRBV4-3 and J is TRBJ2-5; TRBD2 matches at 15 bases. This clonotype was obtained from a female donor in good health and CMV-seronegative. The sample comprised PBMCs. CDR3 in amino acids: CASSQEGLAGGTQYF. The CDR3 DNA follows: TGCGCCAGCAGCCAAGAGGGACTAGCGGGGGGGACCCAGTACTTC.